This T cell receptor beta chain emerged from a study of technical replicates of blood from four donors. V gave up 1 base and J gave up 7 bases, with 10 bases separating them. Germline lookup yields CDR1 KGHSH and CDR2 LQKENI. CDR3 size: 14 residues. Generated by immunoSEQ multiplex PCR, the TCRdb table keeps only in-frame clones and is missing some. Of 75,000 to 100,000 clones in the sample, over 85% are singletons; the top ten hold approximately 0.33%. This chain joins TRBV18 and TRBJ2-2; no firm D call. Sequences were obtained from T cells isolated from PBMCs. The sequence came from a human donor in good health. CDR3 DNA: TGTGCCAGCTCACCACAGCAGGTGATCGGGGAGCTGTTTTTT. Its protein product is CASSPQQVIGELFF.